This paragraph reports one T cell receptor beta chain. TCRdb re-analysed the 5' RACE reads in MiXCR, keeping a single row per CDR3 protein. Seen here are about 690,000 distinct CDR3 sequences, around 6% observed once, and the top ten hold approximately 2%. The sample comes from a study of identical twins. CDR3 length: 17 amino acids. Trimming cost V 0 bases and J 6 bases; bases outside gene matches: 12. Germline V lookup: CDR1 SQVTM, CDR2 ANQGSEA. The V and J genes are TRBV29-1 and TRBJ2-3; TRBD1 matches 10 bases. Sequenced input: naive T cells sorted from blood. This receptor was taken from a man between 18 and 35 years old in good health. In DNA, the CDR3 is TGCAGCGTTGAAGAAGTTGGGGGGAGACAGGGGGCGGATACGCAGTATTTT. Translated: CSVEEVGGRQGADTQYF.